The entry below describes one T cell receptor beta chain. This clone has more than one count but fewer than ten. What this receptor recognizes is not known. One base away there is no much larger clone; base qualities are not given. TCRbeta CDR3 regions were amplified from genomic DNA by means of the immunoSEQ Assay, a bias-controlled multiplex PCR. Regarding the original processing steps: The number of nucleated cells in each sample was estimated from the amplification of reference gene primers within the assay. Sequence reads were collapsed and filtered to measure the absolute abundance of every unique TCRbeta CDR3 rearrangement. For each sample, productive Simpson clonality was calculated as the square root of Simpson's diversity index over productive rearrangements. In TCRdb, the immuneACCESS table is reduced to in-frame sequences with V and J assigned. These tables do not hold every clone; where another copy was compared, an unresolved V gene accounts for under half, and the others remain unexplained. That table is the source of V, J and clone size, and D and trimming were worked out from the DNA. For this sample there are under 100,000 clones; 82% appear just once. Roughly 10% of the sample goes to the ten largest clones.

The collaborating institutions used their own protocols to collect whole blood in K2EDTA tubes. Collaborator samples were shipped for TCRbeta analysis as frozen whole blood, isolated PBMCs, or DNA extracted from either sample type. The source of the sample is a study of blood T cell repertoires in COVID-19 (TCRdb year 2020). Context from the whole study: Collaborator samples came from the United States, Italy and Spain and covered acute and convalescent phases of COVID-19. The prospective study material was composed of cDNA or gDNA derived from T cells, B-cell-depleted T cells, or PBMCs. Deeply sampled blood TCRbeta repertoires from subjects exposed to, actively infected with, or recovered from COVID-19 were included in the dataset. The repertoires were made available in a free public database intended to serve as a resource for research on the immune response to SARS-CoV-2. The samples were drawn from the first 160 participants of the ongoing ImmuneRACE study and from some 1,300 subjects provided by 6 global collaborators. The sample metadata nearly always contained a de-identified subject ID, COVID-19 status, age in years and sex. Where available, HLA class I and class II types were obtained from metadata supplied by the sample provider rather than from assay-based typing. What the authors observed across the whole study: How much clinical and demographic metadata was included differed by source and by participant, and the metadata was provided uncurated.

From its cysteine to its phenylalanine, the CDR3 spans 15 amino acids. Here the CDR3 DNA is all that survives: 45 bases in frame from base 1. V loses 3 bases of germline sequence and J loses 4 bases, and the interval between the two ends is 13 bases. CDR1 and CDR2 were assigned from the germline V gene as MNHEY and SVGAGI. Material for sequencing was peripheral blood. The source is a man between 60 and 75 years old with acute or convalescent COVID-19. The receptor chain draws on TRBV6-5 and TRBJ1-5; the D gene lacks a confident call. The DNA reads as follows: TGTGCCAGCAGTTATAGGCCAGGCCAAAATCAGCCCCAGCATTTT. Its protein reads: CASSYRPGQNQPQHF.